The 18 T cell receptor beta chains reported below all come from one sample, sequenced in a study of Ad26.COV2.S vaccination and SARS-CoV-2 variants. Treatment indicated: about 20 received Ad26.COV2.S at low or high dose, single or two shots; about five received placebo; per-sample allocation not given. Collection of samples fell on day 63 after the first vaccine or placebo injection. Method: immunoSEQ multiplex PCR; TCRdb's copy keeps in-frame clones and lacks some. The sample lists hundreds of thousands of clones, approximately 92% seen once, with approximately 2.5% in the top ten. Source: peripheral blood, taken in a trial of Ad26.COV2.S vaccine versus placebo. Every receptor here comes from a person aged 18-60 years who received the Ad26.COV2.S COVID-19 vaccine or a placebo.

This clone was observed a single time. This sequence joins TRBV6-2 or TRBV6-3 and TRBJ1-5; D gene uncertain. Trimming removed 2 bases from V and 4 bases from J, with 9 bases in between. The length of the CDR3 is 14 residues. The germline V gene encodes CDR1 MNHEY and CDR2 SVGEGT. CDR3: CASSYESPNQPQHF. The CDR3 DNA follows: TGTGCCAGCAGTTACGAGTCACCAAATCAGCCCCAGCATTTT.

This clone was detected many times. The V and J genes are TRBV13 and TRBJ2-7; possibly TRBD2 for D (6 bases). CDR3 length: 14 residues. Trimming pared 6 bases from V and 2 bases from J, leaving 14 bases between. Per germline, CDR1 PRHDT and CDR2 FYEKMQ (reference sequence). CDR3 loop: CASRKTGGPYEQYV. The CDR3 DNA reads TGTGCCAGCAGAAAGACCGGGGGTCCCTACGAGCAGTACGTC.

This chain joins TRBV7-8 and TRBJ2-5; 7 bases are a match to TRBD1. V was pared by 4 bases and J by 5 bases, with 10 bases of the junction left unmatched. The CDR3 length is 15 residues. Germline CDR1 is SGHVS and CDR2 is FQNEAQ. CDR3 amino acids: CASSWTTGREETQYF. The CDR3 DNA reads as TGTGCCAGCAGCTGGACGACAGGGAGAGAGGAGACCCAGTACTTC.

V gene TRBV12-3 or TRBV12-4 combines with J gene TRBJ1-4; D uncertain. The CDR3 loop spans 12 amino acids. Trimming pared 10 bases from V and 5 bases from J, leaving 11 bases between. The CDR3 sequence is CATSLLNEKLFF. In DNA form, the CDR3 reads TGTGCCACAAGTCTGCTGAATGAAAAACTGTTTTTT.

This clone was counted only a few times. CDR3 sequence: CASSQAYSPLHF. CDR3 DNA: TGTGCCAGCAGTCAGGCCTATTCACCCCTCCACTTT. The chain is built from TRBV27 and TRBJ1-6; D is uncertain. Trimming removed 5 bases at V and 8 bases at J, with 7 bases between. This CDR3 has 12 residues. CDR1 MNHEY and CDR2 SMNVEV come from the germline V gene (reference sequence).

The chain employs TRBV29-1 and TRBJ2-4; 15 bases match TRBD2. V shed 6 bases and J 8 bases; nucleotides not matched to a gene: 8. CDR1 SQVTM and CDR2 ANQGSEA come from the germline V gene. This CDR3 is 15 amino acids long. The CDR3 here is CSVLGTSGRRDIQYF. In DNA form, the CDR3 reads TGCAGCGTGCTGGGGACTAGCGGGAGGAGGGACATTCAGTACTTC.

The chain couples TRBV4-3 to TRBJ1-2, with D hard to call. The CDR3 runs 15 residues. V was pared by 1 base and J by 8 bases, with 17 bases between. CDR1 is LGHNA, CDR2 YSLEER, per germline. The CDR3 bases are TGCGCCAGCAGCCAAGGGCAGGCCAGGCCTCGCGGCTACACCTTC. Residues: CASSQGQARPRGYTF.

This clone was detected once. The chain couples TRBV2 to TRBJ1-1; D is unclear. Germline V gene sequence: CDR1 SNHLY, CDR2 FYNNEI. The ends were cut back, 7 bases at V and 0 bases at J, with 18 bases in the middle. This CDR3 region has 16 residues. The CDR3 sequence: CASTLRALYMNTEAFF. DNA for the CDR3: TGTGCCAGCACCCTAAGGGCTCTCTATATGAACACTGAAGCTTTCTTT.

CDR3 in DNA: TGTGCCAGTAGTATGGGTTCGGGTTGGGGGACCGGGGAGCTGTTTTTT. Amino acid sequence: CASSMGSGWGTGELFF. The chain recombines TRBV19 with TRBJ2-2; D tentatively fits TRBD1 or TRBD2 (5 bases each). This CDR3 contains 16 residues. Germline V gene sequence: CDR1 LNHDA, CDR2 SQIVND (reference sequence). Trimming stripped 3 bases from V and 5 bases from J, with 16 bases between.

The chain is built from TRBV29-1 and TRBJ2-2; possibly TRBD1 for D (6 bases). CDR1 and CDR2 from the germline V gene are SQVTM and ANQGSEA. This CDR3 is 16 amino acids long. The ends were cut back, 3 bases at V and 7 bases at J, with 21 bases in the middle. CDR3 sequence: CSVEAPGQGHGGELFF. Here the CDR3 DNA reads TGCAGCGTTGAGGCCCCGGGACAAGGCCACGGCGGGGAGCTGTTTTTT.

The V and J genes are TRBV6-5 and TRBJ1-6; D possibly corresponds to TRBD1 (6 bases). Germline assignment: CDR1 MNHEY and CDR2 SVGAGI. Trimming took 2 bases from V and 11 from J, leaving 13 bases between them. The CDR3 is 14 amino acids. The DNA of the CDR3 is TGTGCCAGCAGTTACACCGGGCAGGGGACACCCCTCCACTTT. It translates to CASSYTGQGTPLHF.

This clone was seen only once. The rearrangement joins TRBV10-3 to TRBJ2-2; TRBD2 matches 9 bases. The CDR3 is made up of 15 amino acids. With 5 bases clipped from V and 2 bases from J, the junction kept 3 bases outside the gene matches. Germline V gene sequence: CDR1 ENHRY, CDR2 SYGVKD. This CDR3 reads CAISTGLANTGELFF. The DNA of the CDR3 is TGTGCCATCAGTACGGGACTAGCAAACACCGGGGAGCTGTTTTTT.

The rearrangement joins TRBV6-5 to TRBJ2-5; D is perhaps TRBD2 (5 bases). Per germline, CDR1 MNHEY and CDR2 SVGAGI. Trimming shortened V by 7 bases and J by 5 bases, and 20 bases separated the two germline ends. This CDR3 has 15 residues. The CDR3 coding sequence is TGTGCCAGCATAGAGGGCCAAGATCGTTTGGAGACCCAGTACTTC. Translating it yields CASIEGQDRLETQYF.

The gene calls are TRBV2 and TRBJ2-1; TRBD1 might be the D (6 bases). Germline V gene lookup returns CDR1 SNHLY and CDR2 FYNNEI. Trimming removed 6 bases from V and 4 bases from J, with 10 bases in between. The CDR3 is 13 amino acids. CDR3 loop: CASRRDKYNEQFF. The DNA of the CDR3 is TGTGCCAGCAGACGGGACAAATACAATGAGCAGTTCTTC.

The chain is built from TRBV18 and TRBJ1-1, with D possibly TRBD1 on 5 matching bases. Germline CDR1 and CDR2: KGHSH and LQKENI. The V end was cut by 4 bases, the J end by 8 bases, with 17 bases between. The CDR3 extends over 14 amino acids. The chain's CDR3 is CASSRGTAIMEAFF. Here the CDR3 DNA reads TGTGCCAGCTCACGCGGGACGGCGATTATGGAAGCTTTCTTT. The complete variable domain, with remaining parts taken from reference TRBV18 and TRBJ1-1, reads NAGVMQNPRHLVRRRGQEARLRCSPMKGHSHVYWYRQLPEEGLKFMVYLQKENIIDESGMPKERFSAEFPKEGPSILRIQQVVRGDSAAYFCASSRGTAIMEAFFGQGTRLTVV.

The chain is built from TRBV7-2 and TRBJ1-2; maybe TRBD1 (6 bases). The V end lost 2 bases, the J end lost 4 bases, and 17 bases lay between the germline ends. This CDR3 is 16 amino acids long. Per the germline V gene, CDR1 is SGHTA and CDR2 is FQGNSA. The CDR3 nucleotides are TGTGCCAGCAGCTTATTCGGGCAGGGGCAGGGCTATGGCTACACCTTC. Residues: CASSLFGQGQGYGYTF.

A remark on this clone: This same CDR3 is encoded by further DNA sequences in the sample. The chain combines TRBV7-2 with TRBJ1-5; D is ambiguous. Germline CDR1 SGHTA, CDR2 FQGNSA. V was pared by 4 bases and J by 2 bases, with 6 bases between. The CDR3 length is 13 residues. In DNA form, the CDR3 reads TGTGCCAGCAGCTCGCAGGGCAATCAGCCCCAGCATTTT. Its protein is CASSSQGNQPQHF.

This clone was seen a few times. The same CDR3 also results from other DNA sequences found in this sample. The gene calls are TRBV7-2 and TRBJ2-2; D gene ambiguous. This CDR3 region has 13 residues. V was shortened by 1 base and J by 5 bases, with 5 bases between the two germline ends. The germline V gene encodes CDR1 SGHTA and CDR2 FQGNSA. The CDR3 here is CASSLVRTGELFF. The DNA for the CDR3 is TGTGCCAGCAGCTTAGTGAGGACCGGGGAGCTGTTTTTT.